The rows below give T cell receptor beta chains drawn from one sample of a study of blood T cell repertoires in COVID-19. Clones were sequenced by immunoSEQ multiplex PCR, and TCRdb holds only the in-frame ones, with some missing. This sample has about 270,000 clones, with 88% found just once. Material for sequencing was PBMCs or T cells enriched from blood (not recorded which). Receptors were obtained from a woman younger than 45 who had recovered from COVID-19. CDR3s include the opening cysteine and the closing phenylalanine or tryptophan. A D gene is named only where the DNA matches it firmly. Not every row has a clone size; where given, it reads once, few, many or a size class.

j_gene: TRBJ1-4
v_gene: TRBV6-5
abundance: -
d_gene: -
CDR3aa: CASSYEKKLFF
CDR3nt: TGTGCCAGCAGTTACGAGAAAAAACTGTTTTTT

j_gene: TRBJ2-3
v_gene: TRBV7-2
abundance: -
d_gene: -
CDR3aa: CASSSFGDTQYF
CDR3nt: TGTGCCAGCAGCTCTTTCGGAGATACGCAGTATTTT

j_gene: TRBJ2-1
v_gene: TRBV28
abundance: -
d_gene: TRBD2
CDR3aa: CASSISLAGVYNEQFF
CDR3nt: TGTGCCAGCAGTATTTCACTAGCGGGAGTCTACAATGAGCAGTTCTTC

j_gene: TRBJ2-5
v_gene: TRBV9
abundance: -
d_gene: -
CDR3aa: CASSEQEGGKQTQYF
CDR3nt: TGTGCCAGCAGCGAACAGGAGGGGGGGAAACAGACCCAGTACTTC

j_gene: TRBJ2-1
v_gene: TRBV20-1
abundance: -
d_gene: -
CDR3aa: CSARSLRGFF
CDR3nt: TGCAGTGCTAGGTCTCTTAGGGGTTTCTTC

j_gene: TRBJ2-7
v_gene: TRBV7-9
abundance: -
d_gene: TRBD2
CDR3aa: CASSALSGSSTYEQYF
CDR3nt: TGTGCCAGCAGCGCGCTTAGCGGGAGTTCGACCTACGAGCAGTACTTC

j_gene: TRBJ1-1
v_gene: TRBV2
abundance: once
d_gene: TRBD1
CDR3aa: CASPRSDRANTEAFF
CDR3nt: TGTGCCAGCCCTCGAAGTGACAGGGCGAACACTGAAGCTTTCTTT

j_gene: TRBJ1-2
v_gene: TRBV27
abundance: -
d_gene: -
CDR3aa: CASSSGGGYGYTF
CDR3nt: TGTGCCAGCAGTAGTGGGGGCGGATATGGCTACACCTTC

j_gene: TRBJ2-5
v_gene: TRBV4-2
abundance: once
d_gene: -
CDR3aa: CASSQDGNPPETQYF
CDR3nt: TGTGCCAGCAGCCAAGATGGCAACCCCCCAGAGACCCAGTACTTC

j_gene: TRBJ2-2
v_gene: TRBV29-1
abundance: -
d_gene: TRBD1
CDR3aa: CSVVGQGANTGELFF
CDR3nt: TGCAGCGTTGTAGGCCAGGGGGCGAACACCGGGGAGCTGTTTTTT

j_gene: TRBJ2-1
v_gene: TRBV5-1
abundance: -
d_gene: TRBD2
CDR3aa: CASSRSGRSYNEQFF
CDR3nt: TGCGCCAGCAGCCGTAGCGGGAGATCCTACAATGAGCAGTTCTTC

j_gene: TRBJ2-3
v_gene: TRBV6-5
abundance: -
d_gene: -
CDR3aa: CASSSSGWTQYF
CDR3nt: TGTGCCAGCAGTAGTTCAGGGTGGACGCAGTATTTT

j_gene: TRBJ2-1
v_gene: TRBV24-1
abundance: -
d_gene: -
CDR3aa: CATSDRRDEQFF
CDR3nt: TGTGCCACCAGTGACCGGCGGGATGAGCAGTTCTTC

j_gene: TRBJ1-5
v_gene: TRBV7-8
abundance: -
d_gene: -
CDR3aa: CASSFDTLNNQPQHF
CDR3nt: TGTGCCAGCAGCTTCGACACACTTAATAATCAGCCCCAGCATTTT

j_gene: TRBJ1-2
v_gene: TRBV18
abundance: few
d_gene: -
CDR3aa: CASSPPTETYGYTF
CDR3nt: TGTGCCAGCTCACCCCCGACAGAAACCTATGGCTACACCTTC

j_gene: TRBJ2-3
v_gene: TRBV7-2
abundance: -
d_gene: TRBD2
CDR3aa: CASSLVSGDPYF
CDR3nt: TGTGCCAGCAGCTTAGTTAGCGGGGATCCGTATTTT

j_gene: TRBJ2-1
v_gene: TRBV18
abundance: -
d_gene: -
CDR3aa: CASSGGSYNEQFF
CDR3nt: TGTGCCAGCTCCGGGGGATCCTACAATGAGCAGTTCTTC

j_gene: TRBJ2-1
v_gene: TRBV7-9
abundance: -
d_gene: -
CDR3aa: CASSPRTATGYNEQFF
CDR3nt: TGTGCCAGCAGCCCCCGGACAGCCACGGGATACAATGAGCAGTTCTTC

j_gene: TRBJ1-2
v_gene: TRBV5-1
abundance: -
d_gene: TRBD1
CDR3aa: CASSPAAKGAYYGYTF
CDR3nt: TGCGCCAGCAGCCCCGCCGCCAAGGGGGCCTACTATGGCTACACCTTC

j_gene: TRBJ1-2
v_gene: TRBV5-6
abundance: -
d_gene: -
CDR3aa: CASSLVVGYGYTF
CDR3nt: TGTGCCAGCAGCTTGGTGGTCGGCTATGGCTACACCTTC

j_gene: TRBJ2-7
v_gene: TRBV29-1
abundance: -
d_gene: -
CDR3aa: CSVDAGLGEQYF
CDR3nt: TGCAGCGTTGACGCGGGACTCGGGGAGCAGTACTTC

j_gene: TRBJ1-3
v_gene: TRBV27
abundance: -
d_gene: -
CDR3aa: CASASEWSQFDLAGNTIYF
CDR3nt: TGTGCCAGCGCCTCTGAGTGGTCACAGTTCGATCTCGCTGGAAACACCATATATTTT

j_gene: TRBJ2-3
v_gene: TRBV7-2
abundance: -
d_gene: TRBD2
CDR3aa: CASTPTGLLTDTQYF
CDR3nt: TGTGCCAGCACTCCGACGGGACTACTTACAGATACGCAGTATTTT

j_gene: TRBJ1-2
v_gene: TRBV7-2
abundance: -
d_gene: TRBD1
CDR3aa: CASSLRQGLYGYTF
CDR3nt: TGTGCCAGCAGCTTAAGACAGGGACTCTATGGCTACACCTTC

j_gene: TRBJ1-2
v_gene: TRBV2
abundance: -
d_gene: -
CDR3aa: CASSQVSNGYTF
CDR3nt: TGTGCCAGCAGTCAGGTATCGAATGGCTACACCTTC

j_gene: TRBJ2-2
v_gene: TRBV4-2
abundance: once
d_gene: TRBD2
CDR3aa: CASSQDQGVLAGAGELFF
CDR3nt: TGTGCCAGCAGCCAAGATCAAGGGGTTCTAGCGGGAGCCGGGGAGCTGTTTTTT

j_gene: TRBJ1-4
v_gene: TRBV27
abundance: -
d_gene: TRBD1
CDR3aa: CASSFLGTGSEKLFF
CDR3nt: TGTGCCAGCAGTTTCTTGGGGACAGGGAGTGAAAAACTGTTTTTT

j_gene: TRBJ1-6
v_gene: TRBV12-3/TRBV12-4
abundance: once
d_gene: -
CDR3aa: CASSWAGRSPLHF
CDR3nt: TGTGCCAGCAGTTGGGCAGGGCGTTCACCCCTCCACTTT

j_gene: TRBJ2-1
v_gene: TRBV28
abundance: -
d_gene: TRBD1
CDR3aa: CASSQTTGEHNEQFF
CDR3nt: TGTGCCAGCAGTCAAACTACAGGGGAGCACAATGAGCAGTTCTTC

j_gene: TRBJ2-3
v_gene: TRBV24-1
abundance: -
d_gene: TRBD2
CDR3aa: CATSDRTTSGGAEIDTQYF
CDR3nt: TGTGCCACCAGTGATCGAACTACTAGCGGGGGGGCAGAGATAGATACGCAGTATTTT

j_gene: TRBJ2-1
v_gene: TRBV27
abundance: -
d_gene: -
CDR3aa: CASSLRSSYNEQFF
CDR3nt: TGTGCCAGCAGTCTTAGGAGCTCCTACAATGAGCAGTTCTTC

j_gene: TRBJ2-5
v_gene: TRBV2
abundance: -
d_gene: -
CDR3aa: CASSEARERGETQYF
CDR3nt: TGTGCCAGCAGTGAGGCACGGGAGAGGGGAGAGACCCAGTACTTC

j_gene: TRBJ2-7
v_gene: TRBV29-1
abundance: -
d_gene: -
CDR3aa: CSVLGSRAYEQYF
CDR3nt: TGCAGCGTCCTCGGAAGCAGGGCCTACGAGCAGTACTTC

j_gene: TRBJ2-1
v_gene: TRBV3-1/TRBV3-2
abundance: -
d_gene: TRBD2
CDR3aa: CASSVSGTLYNEQFF
CDR3nt: TGTGCCAGCAGCGTTAGCGGGACTCTGTACAATGAGCAGTTCTTC

j_gene: TRBJ1-1
v_gene: TRBV12-3/TRBV12-4
abundance: -
d_gene: TRBD1
CDR3aa: CASSFGTGAAFF
CDR3nt: TGTGCCAGCAGTTTCGGAACAGGGGCAGCTTTCTTT

j_gene: TRBJ1-5
v_gene: TRBV19
abundance: -
d_gene: TRBD1
CDR3aa: CASSVETGGNQPQHF
CDR3nt: TGTGCCAGTAGTGTCGAGACAGGGGGCAATCAGCCCCAGCATTTT

j_gene: TRBJ1-4
v_gene: TRBV18
abundance: -
d_gene: TRBD1
CDR3aa: CASSPGTGSEKLFF
CDR3nt: TGTGCCAGCTCGCCCGGGACAGGGAGCGAAAAACTGTTTTTT

j_gene: TRBJ1-6
v_gene: TRBV11-2
abundance: -
d_gene: -
CDR3aa: CASTVAGLTPINSPLHF
CDR3nt: TGTGCCAGCACTGTAGCAGGACTAACCCCCATTAATTCACCCCTCCACTTT

j_gene: TRBJ2-2
v_gene: TRBV12-5
abundance: -
d_gene: TRBD2
CDR3aa: CASGLGAGAAGELFF
CDR3nt: TGTGCTAGTGGTTTGGGAGCGGGAGCTGCCGGGGAGCTGTTTTTT

j_gene: TRBJ1-5
v_gene: TRBV28
abundance: once
d_gene: TRBD1
CDR3aa: CASSREGAPRNQPQHF
CDR3nt: TGTGCCAGCAGTCGCGAGGGGGCGCCGCGCAATCAGCCCCAGCATTTT

j_gene: TRBJ1-6
v_gene: TRBV9
abundance: -
d_gene: -
CDR3aa: CASSVESGESSYNSPLHF
CDR3nt: TGTGCCAGCAGCGTAGAGTCGGGGGAGAGCTCCTATAATTCACCCCTCCACTTT

j_gene: TRBJ2-7
v_gene: TRBV20-1
abundance: -
d_gene: TRBD1
CDR3aa: CSPSDRVHEQYF
CDR3nt: TGCAGTCCAAGTGACAGGGTCCACGAGCAGTACTTC

j_gene: TRBJ1-1
v_gene: TRBV2
abundance: -
d_gene: TRBD1
CDR3aa: CASSGQGGTEAFF
CDR3nt: TGTGCCAGCAGTGGACAGGGTGGCACTGAAGCTTTCTTT

j_gene: TRBJ1-1
v_gene: TRBV30
abundance: few
d_gene: TRBD1
CDR3aa: CAWNRGNTEAFF
CDR3nt: TGTGCCTGGAACAGGGGGAACACTGAAGCTTTCTTT

j_gene: TRBJ1-4
v_gene: TRBV27
abundance: -
d_gene: -
CDR3aa: CASSFLGGVTNEKLFF
CDR3nt: TGTGCCAGCAGTTTTCTGGGAGGAGTAACTAATGAAAAACTGTTTTTT

j_gene: TRBJ2-7
v_gene: TRBV28
abundance: -
d_gene: TRBD2
CDR3aa: CASSFRGGPSYEQYF
CDR3nt: TGTGCCAGCAGTTTTCGGGGGGGCCCCTCCTACGAGCAGTACTTC

j_gene: TRBJ1-2
v_gene: TRBV24-1
abundance: -
d_gene: TRBD1
CDR3aa: CATSQGQTYGYTF
CDR3nt: TGTGCCACCAGCCAGGGACAGACTTATGGCTACACCTTC